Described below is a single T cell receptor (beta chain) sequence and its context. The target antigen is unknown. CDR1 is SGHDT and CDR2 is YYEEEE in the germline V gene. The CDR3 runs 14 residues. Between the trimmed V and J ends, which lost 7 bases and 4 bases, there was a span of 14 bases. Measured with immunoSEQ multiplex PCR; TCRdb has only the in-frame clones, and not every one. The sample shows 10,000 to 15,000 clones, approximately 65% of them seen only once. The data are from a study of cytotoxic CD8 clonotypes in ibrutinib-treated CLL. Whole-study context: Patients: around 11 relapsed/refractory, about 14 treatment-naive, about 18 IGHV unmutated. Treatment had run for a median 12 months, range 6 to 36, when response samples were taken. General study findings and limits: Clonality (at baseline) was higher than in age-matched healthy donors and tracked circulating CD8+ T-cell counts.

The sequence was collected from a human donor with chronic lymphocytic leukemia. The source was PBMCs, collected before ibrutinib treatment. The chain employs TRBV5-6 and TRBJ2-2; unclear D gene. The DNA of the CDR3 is TGTGCCAGCGGATCATGGACGGGCACCGGGGAGCTGTTTTTT. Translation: CASGSWTGTGELFF.